The 6 T cell receptor beta chains listed next were all sequenced from one sample in a study of regulatory T cells in long-lasting Graves disease. Arm-PCR of CDR3 regions and iRepertoire HTBI primers were the basis on which TCR beta libraries were built. MiXCR was run by TCRdb on the multiplex PCR reads, yielding one entry per CDR3 protein. The table lists 350,000 to 550,000 distinct CDR3 sequences, about a sixth of them singletons. Time point described: newly diagnosed GD, antithyroid drugs for less than 3 months. Researchers made the TCR library from RNA that was extracted from PBMCs. These same data were also listed under a study on T cells in Graves' hyperthyroidism and ophthalmopathy.

This specimen was peripheral blood mononuclear cells (PBMCs), taken at new diagnosis, from a patient treated with antithyroid drugs. These receptors came from a woman aged 18-29 years with Graves disease.

The CDR3 spells CASSYSGDAWVGNQPQHF. The CDR3 DNA sequence: TGTGCCAGCAGTTACTCCGGGGACGCATGGGTTGGCAATCAGCCCCAGCATTTT. The V and J genes are TRBV6-5 and TRBJ1-5; a possible D gene is TRBD1 (5 bases). CDR3 length: 18 amino acids. Trimming cost V 0 bases and J 2 bases, with 17 bases left between them. The V gene's germline CDR1 is MNHEY and CDR2 SVGAGI.

Regarding this clonotype: A read error is likely here: a far larger clone is one base away. This chain links TRBV11-2 with TRBJ2-7, with TRBD2 as a possible D gene (6 bases). The CDR3 runs 14 residues. V lost 5 bases and J 4 bases, leaving 15 bases between the germline ends. CDR1 and CDR2 (germline): SGHAT, FQNNGV. CDR3 loop: CASSAGTPPYEQYF. In nucleotides, the CDR3 is TGTGCCAGCAGCGCCGGGACTCCGCCTTACGAGCAGTACTTC.

Notes on this clonotype: It is likely a read error: a sequence one base away is far more abundant. For the CDR3, the DNA is TGTGTCAGCAGCTTGCGGACTAGCGGGCACAATGAGCAGTTCTTC. Translation: CVSSLRTSGHNEQFF. The gene calls are TRBV5-5 and TRBJ2-5; 11 nucleotides line up with TRBD2. The DNA end favors TRBJ2-1, so the J call may be wrong. The CDR3 runs 15 residues. CDR1 and CDR2 (germline): SGHKS, YYEKEE (reference sequence).

This clonotype has a handful of counts. The rearrangement uses TRBV25-1 and TRBJ1-2; D unresolved. This CDR3 is 13 amino acids long. Germline CDR1 reads MGHDK; CDR2 reads SYGVNS. Trimming shortened V by 6 bases and J by 6 bases, and 14 bases separated the two germline ends. The CDR3 protein is CASRPGSGDGYTF. The CDR3 DNA follows: TGTGCCAGCAGACCCGGGAGTGGGGATGGCTACACCTTC.

This chain uses TRBV11-2 with TRBJ2-1; no clear D. CDR1 and CDR2 from the germline V gene are SGHAT and FQNNGV. The CDR3 extends over 12 amino acids. Between the trimmed V and J ends, which lost 5 bases and 9 bases, there was a span of 11 bases. CDR3 sequence (DNA): TGTGCCAGCAGCCGTGCTCTGCGTGAGCAGTTCTTC. Its protein product is CASSRALREQFF.

This clonotype was counted a few times. The rearrangement uses TRBV6-1 and TRBJ1-3; maybe TRBD1 (5 bases). CDR1 and CDR2 from the germline V gene are MNHNS and SASEGT. This CDR3 region has 15 residues. Trimming took 7 bases from V and 2 from J, leaving 15 bases between them. This chain's CDR3 is CASTSGGLAGNTIYF. CDR3 nucleotide sequence: TGTGCCAGCACCTCGGGGGGGTTGGCTGGAAACACCATATATTTT.